This is a list of T cell receptor beta chains from one sample in a study of T-cell reconstitution after alpha-beta-depleted transplantation in children. TCRdb itself ran the PCR reads through MiXCR, one entry per CDR3 protein. The sample carries some 190,000 distinct CDR3 sequences, around 10% recorded once. The material sequenced was PBMCs, taken before TCRalphabeta/CD19-depleted stem cell transplant. These receptor sequences come from a boy aged 2-9 years with acute myeloid leukemia, due to receive a stem cell transplant. Each CDR3 is given without its conserved first and last residue. The size field is filled for only some rows; it gives once, few, many or a size class.

>TRBV29-1|many|TRBJ1-4|9
SVVSFGELF
>TRBV5-1|many|TRBJ1-5|11
ASSTRTGQPQH
>TRBV12-3/TRBV12-4|many|TRBJ1-1|12
ASTSNQGITEAF
>TRBV5-1|many|TRBJ2-2|13
ASSESLRQGGELF
>TRBV5-5|many|TRBJ2-3|12
ASSFGLFTDTQY
>TRBV5-1|many|TRBJ2-5|12
ASSSTGRQETQY
>TRBV28|many|TRBJ2-5|13
ASSSGLAGAETQY
>TRBV7-9|NA|TRBJ1-2|15
ASSLEGHGQVLSGYT
>TRBV2|NA|TRBJ1-3|17
ASCSRLVRDASSGNTIY
>TRBV5-1|many|TRBJ2-1|14
ASSFPQGGLYNEQF
>TRBV29-1|many|TRBJ2-2|13
SVELAGANTGELF
>TRBV7-9|many|TRBJ2-5|11
ASSVMGIETQY
>TRBV20-1|many|TRBJ2-1|12
SARGTGEAYEQF
>TRBV5-1|many|TRBJ1-5|13
ASSLVSGGNQPQH
>TRBV25-1|NA|TRBJ2-5|12
ASSDFWGLGTQY
>TRBV20-1|many|TRBJ1-1|13
SASRDREGATEAF
>TRBV18|NA|TRBJ1-4|11
ASSPGGAMELF
>TRBV5-6|many|TRBJ1-1|10
ASSSGLWEAF
>TRBV5-1|many|TRBJ2-1|18
ASSLGTGLAGRSSYNEQF
>TRBV11-2|many|TRBJ2-2|14
ASSPLPLGNTGELF
>TRBV5-1|many|TRBJ2-1|13
ASSQLAGGYNEQF
>TRBV4-1|many|TRBJ2-7|11
ASSQVGRGEQY
>TRBV7-2|many|TRBJ2-1|14
ASSLSPSGGVWEQF
>TRBV2|NA|TRBJ1-1|18
ASSEPGDWDPGLMNTEAF
>TRBV20-1|many|TRBJ2-7|12
SASHSAATYEQY
>TRBV20-1|many|TRBJ2-7|14
SAHQMASGIIYEQY
>TRBV3-1|many|TRBJ2-6|13
ASTFQGGGANVLT
>TRBV6-1|many|TRBJ1-5|13
ASSPTLQAYQPQH
>TRBV12-3/TRBV12-4|many|TRBJ2-2|13
ASSYYQGSTGELF
>TRBV19|NA|TRBJ2-1|14
ASSPLGGPSYNEQF
>TRBV20-1|many|TRBJ1-6|14
SAQSGRQGANSPLH
>TRBV27|many|TRBJ2-2|13
ASSLSGGLHGELF
>TRBV7-2|many|TRBJ1-2|11
ASLVNSNYGYT